The sequence of this T cell receptor (beta chain) was determined in a study of blood T cell repertoires in COVID-19. Study-wide background: The study drew acute and convalescent COVID-19 samples from the United States, Italy and Spain. PBMCs, B-cell-depleted T cells, or T cells provided the cDNA or gDNA that made up the material.

Trimming removed 3 bases from V and 0 bases from J; junction bases left unmatched: 2. Germline V lookup: CDR1 LNHDA, CDR2 SQIVND (reference sequence). The CDR3 consists of 16 residues. As handled by the study authors: How many nucleated cells were present was estimated from reference gene primer amplification. This table comes from immunoSEQ multiplex PCR, and its TCRdb copy is limited to in-frame clones, with some not included. From that table come the V and J calls and clone size; the DNA was used to work out D and trimming. The top ten clones hold approximately 6% of a sample with over 200,000 clones, around 80% of them seen once.

Sequences were obtained from peripheral blood. The chain couples TRBV19 to TRBJ2-7, with 13 bases fitting TRBD2. The origin of this receptor is a man older than 75 with acute or convalescent COVID-19. The DNA of the CDR3 is TGTGCCAGTAGTATCGGGACTAGCGGGATCTCCTACGAGCAGTACTTC. Its translation: CASSIGTSGISYEQYF.